This is a list of T cell receptor beta chains from one sample in a study of blood T cell repertoires in COVID-19. The method was immunoSEQ multiplex PCR; TCRdb's version includes in-frame clones alone and lacks a portion of them. This table has 250,000 to 350,000 clones, 86% appearing once. The specimen sequenced was peripheral blood. Receptor source: a woman in her 70s with COVID-19, enrolled during active disease. The CDR3 runs from the conserved cysteine through the conserved F or W. A D gene is named only where the DNA matches it firmly.

j_call d_call v_call cdr3_aa
TRBJ1-6 TRBD1 TRBV5-1 CASSPTYDRDLYNSPLHF
TRBJ2-3 TRBD2 TRBV15 CATINSGGGTDTQYF
TRBJ2-2 - TRBV15 CATQRQYNTGELFF
TRBJ2-5 - TRBV7-9 CASSSYTTIRGYF
TRBJ2-1 TRBD2 TRBV6-6 CASSYIRGGNNEQFF
TRBJ2-2 - TRBV3-1/TRBV3-2 CASSQDKRPVTGELFF
TRBJ1-3 TRBD1 TRBV10-3 CALSRGTAASGNTIYF
TRBJ1-2 - TRBV4-1 CASSQVVTGNYGYTF
TRBJ2-2 - TRBV6-5 CASSYGGGWVTGELFF
TRBJ2-5 TRBD1 TRBV19 CASRAKRDRLETQYF
TRBJ1-2 - TRBV24-1 CATSDPVEAPGYTF
TRBJ2-1 - TRBV21-1 CASSKAEPGLAGYEQFF
TRBJ1-2 TRBD1 TRBV12-5 CASGSHRGLGYTF